The rows below give T cell receptor beta chains drawn from one sample of a study of beta chain features in type 1 diabetes. Repertoires were generated with immunoSEQ multiplex PCR, while TCRdb's copy carries only in-frame clones and drops some. The sample lists around 300,000 clones; 11% to 15% were seen once. Material: central memory CD4+ T cells from blood. All receptors come from a man aged 25-45 years in good health. The CDR3 runs from the conserved cysteine through the conserved F or W. The D gene is left open where the match is weak. The size entry is marked missing in some rows and otherwise reads once, few, many or a size class.

v_gene	j_gene	d_gene	abundance	CDR3aa	CDR3nt
TRBV5-6	TRBJ2-2	-	-	CASSLALYTGELFF	TGTGCCAGCAGCTTGGCACTATACACCGGGGAGCTGTTTTTT
TRBV19	TRBJ2-1	TRBD1	-	CASNLGQEQFF	TGTGCCAGTAACCTGGGACAGGAGCAGTTCTTC
TRBV4-1	TRBJ1-2	-	few	CASSQAGANYGYTF	TGCGCCAGCAGCCAAGCCGGAGCTAACTATGGCTACACCTTC
TRBV7-2	TRBJ2-7	-	few	CASSFQGGPTYEQYF	TGTGCCAGCAGCTTCCAGGGAGGCCCAACCTACGAGCAGTACTTC
TRBV9	TRBJ2-1	-	-	CASSATSEDYNEQFF	TGTGCCAGCAGCGCCACTAGTGAGGACTACAATGAGCAGTTCTTC
TRBV6-6	TRBJ1-4	-	-	CASSYGLREKLFF	TGTGCCAGCAGTTACGGCCTACGGGAAAAACTGTTTTTT
TRBV9	TRBJ2-1	TRBD2	few	CARWIPSGRANEQFF	TGTGCCAGATGGATACCTAGCGGGAGGGCCAATGAGCAGTTCTTC
TRBV7-3	TRBJ2-5	-	-	CASSTGRGTQYF	TGTGCCAGCAGCACAGGGCGCGGGACCCAGTACTTC
TRBV4-3	TRBJ2-7	-	many	CASSLQGGEQYF	TGCGCCAGCAGCCTCCAGGGCGGCGAGCAGTACTTC
TRBV2	TRBJ2-7	-	-	CASKGAYEQYF	TGTGCCAGCAAGGGAGCCTACGAGCAGTACTTC
TRBV27	TRBJ2-5	-	-	CASSLSTGNWETQYF	TGTGCCAGCAGTTTATCAACGGGAAACTGGGAGACCCAGTACTTC
TRBV11-2	TRBJ2-1	-	few	CASGGGLGYNEQFF	TGTGCCAGCGGTGGAGGGCTAGGCTACAATGAGCAGTTCTTC
TRBV5-4	TRBJ1-1	-	many	CASSFQGGKAEAFF	TGTGCCAGCAGCTTCCAGGGAGGGAAGGCTGAAGCTTTCTTT
TRBV7-9	TRBJ2-3	TRBD2	few	CASSRLAGGLTDTQYF	TGTGCCAGCAGCCGTTTAGCGGGAGGGCTGACAGATACGCAGTATTTT
TRBV7-8	TRBJ1-1	-	-	CASSSRGQWNTEAFF	TGTGCCAGCAGCTCGAGGGGACAATGGAACACTGAAGCTTTCTTT
TRBV7-9	TRBJ1-2	-	-	CASSRTVTQANYGYTF	TGTGCCAGCAGCCGTACCGTGACACAAGCTAACTATGGCTACACCTTC
TRBV18	TRBJ1-2	-	-	CASSPRSSRDGYTF	TGTGCCAGCTCACCACGGTCGAGCAGGGATGGCTACACCTTC
TRBV29-1	TRBJ2-1	-	-	CSDGLGVEQFF	TGCAGCGATGGACTCGGCGTGGAGCAGTTCTTC
TRBV19	TRBJ2-5	TRBD1	few	CASSSGQGATMYQETQYF	TGTGCCAGTAGTTCAGGACAGGGGGCCACCATGTACCAAGAGACCCAGTACTTC
TRBV6-5	TRBJ1-3	-	few	CASSLVPSSGNTIYF	TGTGCCAGCAGCTTGGTCCCCTCCTCTGGAAACACCATATATTTT
TRBV11-3	TRBJ1-1	-	-	CASRRPPDSLNTEAFF	TGTGCCAGCAGGCGTCCCCCCGACAGTTTGAACACTGAAGCTTTCTTT
TRBV5-4	TRBJ1-2	-	-	CASSLVLSGVGGYTF	TGTGCCAGCAGCTTGGTTCTGTCAGGGGTGGGTGGCTACACCTTC
TRBV20-1	TRBJ1-2	-	-	CSARGEDRVHF	TGCAGTGCTAGAGGGGAGGACCGCGTTCACTTC
TRBV18	TRBJ1-2	TRBD1	-	CASSEGQEHYGYTF	TGTGCCAGCTCGGAAGGACAGGAGCACTATGGCTACACCTTC
TRBV7-8	TRBJ1-3	TRBD1	-	CASSSGTGGNTIYF	TGTGCCAGCAGCTCCGGGACAGGGGGAAACACCATATATTTT
TRBV7-9	TRBJ1-1	TRBD1	-	CASNTYRGRGRTEAFF	TGTGCCAGCAATACTTACAGGGGAAGGGGGAGGACTGAAGCTTTCTTT
TRBV4-3	TRBJ1-2	-	few	CASSQEQGFRNGYTF	TGCGCCAGCAGCCAAGAACAGGGTTTTCGGAATGGCTACACCTTC
TRBV2	TRBJ2-3	TRBD2	few	CASSDGGAADTQYF	TGTGCCAGCAGTGACGGGGGGGCGGCAGATACGCAGTATTTT
TRBV27	TRBJ1-1	TRBD1	-	CASSSRPTGESEAFF	TGTGCCAGCAGTTCACGCCCTACAGGGGAGTCTGAAGCTTTCTTT